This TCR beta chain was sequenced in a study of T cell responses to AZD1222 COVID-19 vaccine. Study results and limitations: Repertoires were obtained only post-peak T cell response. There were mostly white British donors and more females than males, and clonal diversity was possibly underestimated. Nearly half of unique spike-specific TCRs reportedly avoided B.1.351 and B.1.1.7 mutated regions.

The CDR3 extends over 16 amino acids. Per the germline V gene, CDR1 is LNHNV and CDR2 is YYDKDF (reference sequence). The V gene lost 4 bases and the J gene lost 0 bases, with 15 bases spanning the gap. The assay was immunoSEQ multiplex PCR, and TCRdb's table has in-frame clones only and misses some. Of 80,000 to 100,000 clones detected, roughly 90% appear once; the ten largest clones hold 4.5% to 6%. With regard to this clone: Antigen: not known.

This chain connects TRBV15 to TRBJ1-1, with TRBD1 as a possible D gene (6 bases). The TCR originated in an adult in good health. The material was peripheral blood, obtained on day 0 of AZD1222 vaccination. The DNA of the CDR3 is TGTGCCACCAGCAAAGGGACACTAGTGATGAACACTGAAGCTTTCTTT. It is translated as CATSKGTLVMNTEAFF. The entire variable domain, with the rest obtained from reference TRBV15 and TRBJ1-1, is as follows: DAMVIQNPRYQVTQFGKPVTLSCSQTLNHNVMYWYQQKSSQAPKLLFHYYDKDFNNEADTPDNFQSRRPNTSFCFLDIRSPGLGDTAMYLCATSKGTLVMNTEAFFGQGTRLTVV.